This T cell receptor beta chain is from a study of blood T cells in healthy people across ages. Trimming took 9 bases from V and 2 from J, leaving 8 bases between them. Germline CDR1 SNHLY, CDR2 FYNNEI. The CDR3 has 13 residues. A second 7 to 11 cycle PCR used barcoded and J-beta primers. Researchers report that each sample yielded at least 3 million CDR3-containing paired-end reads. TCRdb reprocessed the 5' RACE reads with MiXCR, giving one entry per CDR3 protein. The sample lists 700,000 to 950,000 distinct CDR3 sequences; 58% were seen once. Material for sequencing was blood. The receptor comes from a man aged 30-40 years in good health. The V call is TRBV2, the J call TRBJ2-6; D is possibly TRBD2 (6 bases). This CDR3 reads CARRGTGANVLTF. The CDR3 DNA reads TGTGCCAGACGGGGGACTGGGGCCAACGTCCTGACTTTC.